The rows below give T cell receptor beta chains drawn from one sample of a study of blood T cell repertoires in COVID-19. Some clones are missing from TCRdb's copy, which holds only in-frame ones; the method was immunoSEQ multiplex PCR. The data hold about 160,000 clones, with more than 70% observed a single time. Sequencing was carried out using PBMCs or T cells enriched from blood (not recorded which). The receptor set was obtained from a man aged 55 to 70 who had recovered from COVID-19. The CDR3 runs from the conserved cysteine through the conserved F or W. Each record gives: D gene, J gene, V gene, CDR3 DNA, CDR3 protein. D genes are given only for firm matches.

d_call: NA; j_call: TRBJ1-5; v_call: TRBV28; cdr3_nt: TGTGCCAGCACCCCCGGGGGTCTGGGCAATCAGCCCCAGCATTTT; cdr3_aa: CASTPGGLGNQPQHF
d_call: NA; j_call: TRBJ1-6; v_call: TRBV5-5; cdr3_nt: TGTGCCAGCAGCTTAGGAGGGACGAGCTATAATTCACCCCTCCACTTT; cdr3_aa: CASSLGGTSYNSPLHF
d_call: NA; j_call: TRBJ1-5; v_call: TRBV11-3; cdr3_nt: TGTGCCAGCAGCTTAGATAAGCAGGGCGGAGCTTATAGCAATCAGCCCCAGCATTTT; cdr3_aa: CASSLDKQGGAYSNQPQHF
d_call: TRBD1; j_call: TRBJ1-5; v_call: TRBV19; cdr3_nt: TGTGCCAGTAGTGGGACAGGGGGAAATCAGCCCCAGCATTTT; cdr3_aa: CASSGTGGNQPQHF
d_call: TRBD1; j_call: TRBJ2-1; v_call: TRBV4-1; cdr3_nt: TGCGCCAGCAGCCAGCCGACAGGGCTTGGTGAGCAGTTCTTC; cdr3_aa: CASSQPTGLGEQFF
d_call: NA; j_call: TRBJ1-4; v_call: TRBV5-5; cdr3_nt: TGTGCCAGCAGCTCAGGGGACGGGAATGAAAAACTGTTTTTT; cdr3_aa: CASSSGDGNEKLFF
d_call: TRBD1; j_call: TRBJ1-2; v_call: TRBV2; cdr3_nt: TGTGCCAGCAGTGAAACTATGACAGGGTCCAACTATGGCTACACCTTC; cdr3_aa: CASSETMTGSNYGYTF
d_call: NA; j_call: TRBJ2-7; v_call: TRBV3-1/TRBV3-2; cdr3_nt: TGTGCCAGCAGCCAAGATTCCCATAGCGATTCCTACGAGCAGTACTTC; cdr3_aa: CASSQDSHSDSYEQYF
d_call: NA; j_call: TRBJ2-5; v_call: TRBV2; cdr3_nt: TGTGCCAGCATAAAGGAGCGGGTCGAAGAGACCCAGTACTTC; cdr3_aa: CASIKERVEETQYF
d_call: TRBD2; j_call: TRBJ2-7; v_call: TRBV2; cdr3_nt: TGTGCCAGCAGTGAACAGAGCGGGGGGCACTACGAGCAGTACTTC; cdr3_aa: CASSEQSGGHYEQYF
d_call: NA; j_call: TRBJ2-3; v_call: TRBV19; cdr3_nt: TGTGCCAGTAGTTCCGTGGTATCGGGGACAGATACGCAGTATTTT; cdr3_aa: CASSSVVSGTDTQYF
d_call: NA; j_call: TRBJ1-5; v_call: TRBV19; cdr3_nt: TGTGCCAGTAGTGTTACTGGCGGCGGTCAGCCCCAGCATTTT; cdr3_aa: CASSVTGGGQPQHF
d_call: NA; j_call: TRBJ2-1; v_call: TRBV7-3; cdr3_nt: TGTGCCAGCAGCTCACTCGGGAACAGAAACAATGAGCAGTTCTTC; cdr3_aa: CASSSLGNRNNEQFF
d_call: NA; j_call: TRBJ2-5; v_call: TRBV7-2; cdr3_nt: TGTGCCAGCAGCTTAGCAACTACCGGGACTCCCCAAGAGACCCAGTACTTC; cdr3_aa: CASSLATTGTPQETQYF
d_call: NA; j_call: TRBJ2-2; v_call: TRBV28; cdr3_nt: TGTGCCAGCATACCGGCAGGGAACACCGGGGAGCTGTTTTTT; cdr3_aa: CASIPAGNTGELFF
d_call: NA; j_call: TRBJ1-2; v_call: TRBV7-9; cdr3_nt: TGTGCCAGCAGCCCCGGTTCCGTCTATGGCTACACCTTC; cdr3_aa: CASSPGSVYGYTF
d_call: TRBD2; j_call: TRBJ2-1; v_call: TRBV5-1; cdr3_nt: TGCGCCAGCAGCGACAGCGGGAGTGTCGGTAATGAGCAGTTCTTC; cdr3_aa: CASSDSGSVGNEQFF
d_call: NA; j_call: TRBJ1-1; v_call: TRBV11-3; cdr3_nt: TGTGCCAGCGGTGGGGGAGGCACTGAAGCTTTCTTT; cdr3_aa: CASGGGGTEAFF